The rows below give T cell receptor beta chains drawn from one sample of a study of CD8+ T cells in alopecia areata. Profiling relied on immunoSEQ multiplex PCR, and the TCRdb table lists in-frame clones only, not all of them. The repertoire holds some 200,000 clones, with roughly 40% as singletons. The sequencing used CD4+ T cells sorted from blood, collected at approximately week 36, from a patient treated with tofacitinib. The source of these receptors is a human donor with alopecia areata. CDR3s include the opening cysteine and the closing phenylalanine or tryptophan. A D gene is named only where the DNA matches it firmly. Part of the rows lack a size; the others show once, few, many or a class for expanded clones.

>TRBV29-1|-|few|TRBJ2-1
TGCAGCGTCACTTCCGGGACACTCTACAATGAGCAGTTCTTC
CSVTSGTLYNEQFF
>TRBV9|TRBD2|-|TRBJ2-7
TGTGCCAGCAGCGTAGCGGCGGGAGCCCTCTACGAGCAGTACTTC
CASSVAAGALYEQYF
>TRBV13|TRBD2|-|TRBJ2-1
TGTGCCAGCAGCCGGGGCAGGGAGACTAGCGGGGTGCACAATGAGCAGTTCTTC
CASSRGRETSGVHNEQFF
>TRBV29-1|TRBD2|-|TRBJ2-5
TGCAGCGGTCGACCGGGACTAGGAGGGACCCAGTACTTC
CSGRPGLGGTQYF
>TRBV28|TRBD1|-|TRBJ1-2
TGTGCCAGCTGGACAGGGGGCCACTATGGCTACACCTTC
CASWTGGHYGYTF
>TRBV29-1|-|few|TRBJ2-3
TGCAGCGTTGTACCAGGGACCCGCACAGATACGCAGTATTTT
CSVVPGTRTDTQYF
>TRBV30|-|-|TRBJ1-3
TGTGCCTGGAGTGTACTTCAGGGAAACACCATATATTTT
CAWSVLQGNTIYF
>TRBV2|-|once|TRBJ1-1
TGTGCCAGCACCCGGACAACTAACACTGAAGCTTTCTTT
CASTRTTNTEAFF
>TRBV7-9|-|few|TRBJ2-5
TGTGCCAGCGCAGGGAATTCGATGGAGACCCAGTACTTC
CASAGNSMETQYF
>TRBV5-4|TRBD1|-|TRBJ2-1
TGTGCCAGCAGCCTGGACAGGGGGCTTTACAATGAGCAGTTCTTC
CASSLDRGLYNEQFF
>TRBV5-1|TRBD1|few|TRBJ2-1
TGCGCCAGCAGCGGACCGGGACAGGGTTACAATGAGCAGTTCTTC
CASSGPGQGYNEQFF
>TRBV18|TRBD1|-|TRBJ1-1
TGTGCCAGCTCACCCCGGGGAGGGGGCACGAACACTGAAGCTTTCTTT
CASSPRGGGTNTEAFF
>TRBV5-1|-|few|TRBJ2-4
TGCGCCAGCAGCTCTCGGTGGGGCTGGAACATTCAGTACTTC
CASSSRWGWNIQYF
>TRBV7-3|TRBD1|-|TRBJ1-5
TGTGCCAGCAGCTTAAACGGACAGGGGATTAGCAATCAGCCCCAGCATTTT
CASSLNGQGISNQPQHF
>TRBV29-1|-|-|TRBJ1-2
TGCAGCGTTGAAGATGTTGGCAGAAACTATGGCTACACCTTC
CSVEDVGRNYGYTF
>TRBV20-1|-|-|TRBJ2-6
TGCAGTGCCGAGGGGGCCAACGTCCTGACTTTC
CSAEGANVLTF
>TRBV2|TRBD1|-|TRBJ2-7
TGTGCCAGCAGCGAGACAGGGAATAGGGCCTACGAGCAGTACTTC
CASSETGNRAYEQYF
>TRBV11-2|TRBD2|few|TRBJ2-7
TGTGCCAGCAGCTTAACGGGACTAGGTCCCGAGCAGTACTTC
CASSLTGLGPEQYF
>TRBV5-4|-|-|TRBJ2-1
TGTGCCAGCAGCTTGGGTCAGGGGCTCACCTACAATGAGCAGTTCTTC
CASSLGQGLTYNEQFF
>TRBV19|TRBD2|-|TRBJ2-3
TGTGCCAGTAGTGCCGGGACTAGCGGGGCAATGGATACGCAGTATTTT
CASSAGTSGAMDTQYF
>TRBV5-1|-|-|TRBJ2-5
TGCGCCAGCAGCTTGCCCCTCGGCCAAGAGACCCAGTACTTC
CASSLPLGQETQYF
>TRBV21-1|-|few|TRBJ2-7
TGTGCCAGCAGCTTCCCCGGGACAGGAGGCAGGGTGGGCTCCTACGAGCAGTACTTC
CASSFPGTGGRVGSYEQYF
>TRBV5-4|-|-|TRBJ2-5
TGTGCCAGCAGCCCAACAGGGAGGGGACCAGAGACCCAGTACTTC
CASSPTGRGPETQYF
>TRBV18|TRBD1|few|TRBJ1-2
TGTGCCAGCTCACCGAGCTCGGGACAGGGGATGCATGGCTACACCTTC
CASSPSSGQGMHGYTF
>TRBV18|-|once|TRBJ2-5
TGTGCCAGCTCACCAGAGACGGTTCCTCAGTACTTC
CASSPETVPQYF
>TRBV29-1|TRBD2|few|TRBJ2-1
TGCAGCGTTGTTCCGGGCGGGAGGGCTTACAATGAGCAGTTCTTC
CSVVPGGRAYNEQFF
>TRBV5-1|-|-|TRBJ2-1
TGCGCCAGCAGCTTAGCCCGTCAGCAGTTCTTC
CASSLARQQFF
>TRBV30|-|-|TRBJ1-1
TGTGCCTGGAGTCCCCGGACAGCCATGAACACTGAAGCTTTCTTT
CAWSPRTAMNTEAFF
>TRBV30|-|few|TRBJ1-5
TGTGCCTGGAGTGCGGGGGGAAATCAGCCCCAGCATTTT
CAWSAGGNQPQHF
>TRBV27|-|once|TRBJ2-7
TGTGCCAGCTCCCGCGGGTTCCCCTACGAGCAGTACTTC
CASSRGFPYEQYF
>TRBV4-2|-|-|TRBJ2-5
TGTGCCAGCAGCCAATCTACAGGAACCCAGTACTTC
CASSQSTGTQYF
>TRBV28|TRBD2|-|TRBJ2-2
TGTGCCAGCTTGCGGGAGAATCCCGGGGAGCTGTTTTTT
CASLRENPGELFF
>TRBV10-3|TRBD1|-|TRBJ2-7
TGTGCCATTAAACTGGACAGGGGAGGCTACGAGCAGTACTTC
CAIKLDRGGYEQYF
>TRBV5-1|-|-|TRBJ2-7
TGCGCCAGCAGCGGATCGACAGAGGCCTATCACGAGCAGTACTTC
CASSGSTEAYHEQYF